The sequence of this T cell receptor beta chain was determined in a study of CD8+ T cells in alopecia areata. Broader study findings: Although TCR sharing was seen in mice, sharing across patients was less clear, possibly for HLA-related reasons. Lesional scalp exceeded normal scalp in clonality, especially in alopecia totalis/universalis.

Extracted from the samples, RNA was reverse transcribed into cDNA to serve as the sequencing template. The repertoire was sequenced with immunoSEQ multiplex PCR; TCRdb's copy has only in-frame clones and lacks some. In the table there are 90,000 to 120,000 clones, roughly 55% of which are singletons. On this clone itself: Its antigen is not identified.

V lost 5 bases to trimming and J lost 0 bases; unmatched junction nucleotides: 4. The CDR3 contains 15 residues. Germline loops: CDR1 SNHLY, CDR2 FYNNEI. The study team obtained lesional scalp punch biopsies and peripheral blood from alopecia areata patients. It was from PBMCs that CD4+ and CD8+ T cells were sorted. What was sequenced was NKG2D-low CD8+ T cells sorted from blood. The rearrangement links TRBV2 to TRBJ1-3, with 7 nucleotides matching TRBD1. The sequence derives from a human donor with alopecia areata. The CDR3 DNA reads TGTGCCAGCAGTTTGGACAGGAGCTCTGGAAACACCATATATTTT. Protein sequence: CASSLDRSSGNTIYF.